These 11 T cell receptor beta chains were sequenced from one sample in a study of regulatory T cells in long-lasting Graves disease. The time point was: newly diagnosed GD, antithyroid drugs for less than 3 months. Construction of the TCR library relied on RNA isolated from PBMCs. To make TCR beta libraries, researchers used iRepertoire HTBI primers and Arm-PCR of CDR3 regions. In TCRdb, the multiplex PCR reads were re-called with MiXCR into one record per CDR3 protein. The sample has around 460,000 distinct CDR3 sequences; 12% to 15% are singletons. The sample was also reused in another study, on T cells in Graves' hyperthyroidism and ophthalmopathy.

This specimen consisted of peripheral blood mononuclear cells (PBMCs), obtained at new diagnosis, from a patient treated with antithyroid drugs. These receptors were obtained from a woman between 50 and 59 years old with Graves disease.

This clonotype was counted between two and nine times. This chain links TRBV7-9 with TRBJ2-7, with 8 bases that match TRBD2. The V and J ends lost 4 bases and 5 bases, in that order; junction bases with no gene match: 7. The V gene's germline CDR1 is SEHNR and CDR2 FQNEAQ (reference sequence). The CDR3 extends over 14 amino acids. The CDR3 nucleotides are TGTGCCAGCAGCTCAGGGACTAGTTCAAACGAGCAGTACTTC. Translation: CASSSGTSSNEQYF.

This clonotype was counted at least ten times. The V call is TRBV6-9, the J call TRBJ1-2; D not certain. CDR3 length equals 11 residues. Trimming pared 3 bases from V and 5 bases from J, leaving 4 bases between. Germline V gene sequence: CDR1 MNHGY, CDR2 SVAAGI. CDR3 in amino acids: CASSYRYGYTF. The CDR3 bases are TGTGCCAGCAGTTACCGATATGGCTACACCTTC.

This clonotype has a count of ten or more. V is TRBV5-1 and J is TRBJ2-1; D might be TRBD2 (6 bases). There are 15 residues in the CDR3. V dropped 1 base and J dropped 0 bases, with 8 bases sitting between them. In germline, CDR1 is SGHRS, CDR2 YFSETQ. As DNA, the CDR3 is TGCGCCAGCAGCTTGCGGGACTCCTCCTACAATGAGCAGTTCTTC. Amino acids: CASSLRDSSYNEQFF.

In this sample, this clonotype turned up many times. The chain uses TRBV5-1 and TRBJ2-3; 11 nucleotides match TRBD2. The CDR3 sequence is 18 residues long. V dropped 1 base and J dropped 4; count of bases not matched to a gene: 11. Per the germline V gene, CDR1 is SGHRS and CDR2 is YFSETQ. The CDR3 sequence: CASSLMGTTSGTPDTQYF. The CDR3 region has the DNA TGCGCCAGCAGCTTGATGGGTACGACTAGCGGGACCCCAGATACGCAGTATTTT.

This clonotype was counted at least ten times. The chain links TRBV7-7 to TRBJ2-3, with TRBD1 identical over 7 bases. The CDR3 runs 15 residues. Germline V CDR1 and CDR2: SSHAT, FNYEAQ (reference sequence). V was pared by 5 bases and J by 0 bases, with 5 bases of the junction left unmatched. CDR3 DNA: TGTGCCAGCAGCATACAGGGGAGAAGCACAGATACGCAGTATTTT. Translating gives CASSIQGRSTDTQYF.

This clonotype was counted a few times. The CDR3 region is CASSLGRRSKYGYTF. CDR3 DNA sequence: TGTGCCAGCAGCTTGGGGCGGCGCTCAAAATATGGCTACACCTTC. The chain couples TRBV5-6 to TRBJ1-2; D gene uncertain. The CDR3 length is 15 residues. Trimming pared 0 bases from V and 5 bases from J, leaving 14 bases between. In germline, CDR1 is SGHDT, CDR2 YYEEEE.

J is TRBJ1-5 and V is TRBV6-2 or TRBV6-3, with 9 nucleotides matching TRBD1. This CDR3 is built from 15 residues. After removal of 6 bases from V and 4 bases from J, the junction contained 7 bases not matched to a gene. Germline CDR1 reads MNHEY; CDR2 reads SVGEGT. The CDR3 region has the DNA TGTGCCAGCAGGCCCCCGGGACAGGGTAATCAGCCCCAGCATTTT. Translated, it gives CASRPPGQGNQPQHF.

This clonotype was found many times. The gene calls are TRBV20-1 and TRBJ1-5; TRBD1 matches 9 bases. The junction had 13 bases not matched to a gene; V was cut back by 4 bases and J by 9 bases. CDR1 is DFQATT and CDR2 is SNEGSKA in the germline V gene (reference sequence). The CDR3 is 15 residues long. In DNA form, the CDR3 reads TGCAGTGCTACTCCGGGACAGGGTGTTTTTTCGCCCCAGCATTTT. It encodes CSATPGQGVFSPQHF.

This clonotype has a count of ten or more. V is TRBV6-2 or TRBV6-3 and J is TRBJ1-3; 9 nucleotides match TRBD1. V was clipped by 4 bases and J by 4 bases; unmatched bases: 2. Germline loops: CDR1 MNHEY, CDR2 SVGEGT. CDR3 length equals 14 residues. The CDR3 sequence: CASSSGQGGNTIYF. In nucleotides, the CDR3 is TGTGCCAGCAGTTCGGGACAGGGCGGAAACACCATATATTTT.

This clonotype came up many times. The genes are TRBV6-4 and TRBJ1-1; D call uncertain. The germline CDR1 and CDR2 sequences are MRHNA and SNTAGT. V was trimmed by 5 bases and J by 3 bases, leaving 16 bases between them. The CDR3 extends over 15 amino acids. CDR3 coding DNA: TGTGCCAGCAGTTACTTGGAGGTAGGCGACACTGAAGCTTTCTTT. It codes for CASSYLEVGDTEAFF.

This clonotype was recorded a few times. The rearrangement joins TRBV18 to TRBJ1-1, with D possibly being TRBD1 (5 bases). With 3 bases removed from V and 6 bases from J, the gap between germline ends came to 17 bases. The CDR3 is made up of 15 amino acids. The V gene's germline CDR1 is KGHSH and CDR2 LQKENI. The CDR3 DNA sequence: TGTGCCAGCTCACCGAACGAAGACAGTCTGGCTGAAGCTTTCTTT. It is translated as CASSPNEDSLAEAFF.